One and the same sample provided the 21 T cell receptor beta chains below, sequenced in a study of T-cell memory formation after mild COVID-19. TCRdb itself ran the 5' RACE reads through MiXCR, one entry per CDR3 protein. Here the sample spans hundreds of thousands of distinct CDR3 sequences, approximately 14% being singletons. Sequenced: PBMCs or a T cell subset sorted from them (not recorded which). Source of these receptors: a man younger than 30 who had mild COVID-19 (a few samples of this study predate the infection). Cell type and time point are not known.

The chain recombines TRBV6-1 with TRBJ2-3; the match to TRBD2 covers 8 bases. J gave up 0 bases and V 3 bases, and 2 bases lay outside the gene matches. Looked up from germline, CDR1 is MNHNS and CDR2 is SASEGT. The CDR3 has 15 residues. CDR3 sequence reads: CASSEQRGSTDTQYF. The CDR3 DNA reads TGTGCCAGCAGTGAGCAGCGGGGGAGCACAGATACGCAGTATTTT.

The V and J genes are TRBV4-2 and TRBJ2-7; possibly TRBD1 for D (6 bases). Germline V gene sequence: CDR1 LGHNA, CDR2 YNFKEQ. CDR3 length: 14 residues. Trimming stripped 0 bases from V and 5 bases from J, with 11 bases between. CDR3 sequence (DNA): TGTGCCAGCAGCCAAGAGGCAGGGGACGACGAGCAGTACTTC. Encoded protein: CASSQEAGDDEQYF.

There are many counts of this clonotype. J is TRBJ1-1 and V is TRBV12-3 or TRBV12-4; no clear D. V was cut by 3 bases and J by 10 bases, with 12 bases left in between. This CDR3 has 12 amino acids. CDR3 amino acids: CASSFPQRSAFF. The CDR3 nucleotides read TGTGCCAGCAGTTTCCCACAAAGGTCAGCTTTCTTT.

This clonotype was counted between two and nine times. The chain uses TRBV19 and TRBJ1-6; tentative D call: TRBD1 (6 bases). Germline V CDR1 and CDR2: LNHDA, SQIVND (reference sequence). The CDR3 runs 14 residues. Trimming removed 0 bases from V and 7 bases from J, with 7 bases in between. Here the CDR3 reads CASSIDGGNSPLHF. CDR3 coding DNA: TGTGCCAGTAGTATAGATGGGGGCAATTCACCCCTCCACTTT.

This clonotype was recorded a few times. V is TRBV2 and J is TRBJ1-3, with D unresolved. Germline V CDR1 and CDR2: SNHLY, FYNNEI. The V gene lost 1 base and the J gene lost 0 bases, with 7 bases spanning the gap. The CDR3 is 15 residues long. CDR3 nucleotides: TGTGCCAGCAGTGAAGGGGGTTACTCTGGAAACACCATATATTTT. Translation: CASSEGGYSGNTIYF.

This sequence joins TRBV12-3 or TRBV12-4 and TRBJ2-3; 7 bases are a match to TRBD2. V was pared by 3 bases and J by 2 bases, with 5 bases of the junction left unmatched. This CDR3 has 15 amino acids. CDR3 coding DNA: TGTGCCAGCAGTTTCGGACTAGAAACCACAGATACGCAGTATTTT. This gives the protein CASSFGLETTDTQYF.

V usage is TRBV12-3 or TRBV12-4 and J usage is TRBJ2-3; 9 bases match TRBD2. Trimming took 3 bases from V and 2 from J; bases not matched to a gene: 6. The CDR3 contains 16 residues. DNA of the CDR3: TGTGCCAGCAGTTTTCGTAGCGGGGGTTACACAGATACGCAGTATTTT. This encodes CASSFRSGGYTDTQYF.

A few counts support this clonotype. V and J are TRBV7-2 and TRBJ1-6; D ambiguous. The CDR3 totals 15 residues. The V and J ends lost 1 base and 4 bases respectively, with 8 bases between them. The germline CDR1 and CDR2 sequences are SGHTA and FQGNSA. The CDR3 loop reads CASSLELSYNSPLHF. CDR3 coding DNA: TGTGCCAGCAGCTTAGAACTTTCATATAATTCACCCCTCCACTTT.

The CDR3 region has the DNA TGCGCCAGCAGCTTGGGTGAAGTGAGGATGGGGAGGGAGCTGTTTTTT. This encodes CASSLGEVRMGRELFF. This chain connects TRBV5-1 to TRBJ2-2, with no clear D. Germline lookup yields CDR1 SGHRS and CDR2 YFSETQ. The CDR3 loop spans 16 amino acids. V was shortened by 0 bases and J by 9 bases, with 18 bases between the two germline ends.

The chain employs TRBV5-4 and TRBJ1-5; TRBD1 agrees at 7 bases. There are 14 residues in the CDR3. Looked up from germline, CDR1 is SGHNT and CDR2 is YYREEE (reference sequence). J gave up 6 bases and V 4 bases, and 7 bases lay outside the gene matches. The CDR3 DNA sequence: TGTGCCAGCAGCATAGGGACAGTCGGTCAGCCCCAGCATTTT. Amino acid sequence: CASSIGTVGQPQHF.

In this sample, this clonotype turned up a few times. V and J are TRBV27 and TRBJ2-7; 9 positions agree with TRBD1. Germline CDR1 MNHEY, CDR2 SMNVEV (reference sequence). The CDR3 runs to 15 residues. J lost 3 bases, V lost 2 bases, and 5 bases had no gene match. CDR3 in amino acids: CASSLGDRGNYEQYF. The DNA for the CDR3 is TGTGCCAGCAGTTTAGGTGACAGGGGGAACTACGAGCAGTACTTC.

The gene calls are TRBV6-1 and TRBJ1-2; TRBD1 might be the D (5 bases). V was pared by 2 bases and J by 7 bases, with 14 bases between. The germline gives CDR1 MNHNS, CDR2 SASEGT. The CDR3 contains 14 residues. CDR3: CASSEYGGVGGYTF. The CDR3 region has the DNA TGTGCCAGCAGTGAATACGGGGGGGTAGGTGGCTACACCTTC.

The J gene is TRBJ1-5, the V gene TRBV6-2 or TRBV6-3; perhaps TRBD1 as D (5 bases). CDR3 length: 16 residues. V dropped 0 bases and J dropped 5 bases, with 14 bases sitting between them. Germline assignment: CDR1 MNHEY and CDR2 SVGEGT. This CDR3 reads CASSYSLLPGHQPQHF. The CDR3 DNA reads TGTGCCAGCAGTTACTCCCTTTTACCGGGACATCAGCCCCAGCATTTT.

In this sample, this clonotype turned up many times. V gene TRBV5-1 combines with J gene TRBJ2-6; TRBD2 might be the D (6 bases). CDR1 is SGHRS and CDR2 is YFSETQ in the germline V gene. V was shortened by 0 bases and J by 0 bases, with 7 bases between the two germline ends. The CDR3 is made up of 16 amino acids. The CDR3 loop is CASSLVGSSGANVLTF. DNA of the CDR3: TGCGCCAGCAGCTTGGTCGGGAGCTCTGGGGCCAACGTCCTGACTTTC.

The rearrangement links TRBV18 to TRBJ2-5, with TRBD2 identical over 12 bases. Trimming took 3 bases from V and 2 from J; bases not matched to a gene: 4. The CDR3 is made up of 16 amino acids. Germline assignment: CDR1 KGHSH and CDR2 LQKENI. CDR3 region: CASSPVGLAGQETQYF. DNA of the CDR3: TGTGCCAGCTCACCTGTCGGACTAGCGGGGCAAGAGACCCAGTACTTC.

This clonotype turned up a few times. The chain has TRBV18 and TRBJ1-6; TRBD1 matches at 8 bases. The CDR3 runs 15 residues. Trimming cost V 2 bases and J 9 bases; bases outside gene matches: 6. Germline CDR1 KGHSH, CDR2 LQKENI. The CDR3: CASSPETGAGSPLHF. CDR3 in DNA: TGTGCCAGCTCACCAGAGACAGGGGCGGGTTCACCCCTCCACTTT.

This clonotype has a handful of counts. V is TRBV12-5 and J is TRBJ2-3, with 8 bases that match TRBD1. Trimming removed 3 bases from V and 6 bases from J; junction bases left unmatched: 5. CDR3 length equals 14 residues. CDR1 and CDR2 (germline): LGHNT, FRNRAP. CDR3 DNA: TGTGCTAGTGGTTTAGGACAGGGCTGGGATACGCAGTATTTT. This gives the protein CASGLGQGWDTQYF.

This chain uses TRBV6-5 with TRBJ1-2; TRBD1 matches 10 bases. The junction had 7 bases not matched to a gene; V was cut back by 5 bases and J by 7 bases. The CDR3 contains 14 residues. CDR1 and CDR2 from the germline V gene are MNHEY and SVGAGI. CDR3 region: CASSDRDRGAGYTF. In DNA form, the CDR3 reads TGTGCCAGCAGTGACCGGGACAGGGGAGCTGGCTACACCTTC.

This clonotype has just a few counts. The V and J genes are TRBV2 and TRBJ1-6, with 8 bases fitting TRBD1. The CDR3 extends over 15 amino acids. Germline-derived CDR1 and CDR2 are SNHLY and FYNNEI. Germline trimming cut 4 bases from V and 5 bases from J; bases unmatched to any gene: 4. CDR3 coding DNA: TGTGCCAGCAGTGTTTCAGGGGGCCATAATTCACCCCTCCACTTT. This encodes CASSVSGGHNSPLHF. The complete variable domain, with remaining parts taken from reference TRBV2 and TRBJ1-6, reads EPEVTQTPSHQVTQMGQEVILRCVPISNHLYFYWYRQILGQKVEFLVSFYNNEISEKSEIFDDQFSVERPDGSNFTLKIRSTKLEDSAMYFCASSVSGGHNSPLHFGNGTRLTVT.

This clonotype was found a few times. This chain uses TRBV27 with TRBJ2-3; 9 nucleotides line up with TRBD1. The CDR3 is made up of 16 amino acids. Per germline, CDR1 MNHEY and CDR2 SMNVEV (reference sequence). V gave up 3 bases and J gave up 4 bases; unmatched junction bases: 8. The CDR3 sequence: CASSFYTGGFADTQYF. Here the CDR3 DNA reads TGTGCCAGCAGTTTCTACACAGGGGGCTTCGCAGATACGCAGTATTTT.

The chain carries TRBV6-5 and TRBJ1-2, with D possibly being TRBD1 (6 bases). The CDR3 runs to 12 residues. V shed 7 bases and J shed 8 bases, with 14 bases lying between them. Germline values: CDR1 MNHEY, CDR2 SVGAGI. In DNA, the CDR3 is TGTGCCAGCACCAGGGGAACGGGAGGCTACACCTTC. This gives the protein CASTRGTGGYTF.